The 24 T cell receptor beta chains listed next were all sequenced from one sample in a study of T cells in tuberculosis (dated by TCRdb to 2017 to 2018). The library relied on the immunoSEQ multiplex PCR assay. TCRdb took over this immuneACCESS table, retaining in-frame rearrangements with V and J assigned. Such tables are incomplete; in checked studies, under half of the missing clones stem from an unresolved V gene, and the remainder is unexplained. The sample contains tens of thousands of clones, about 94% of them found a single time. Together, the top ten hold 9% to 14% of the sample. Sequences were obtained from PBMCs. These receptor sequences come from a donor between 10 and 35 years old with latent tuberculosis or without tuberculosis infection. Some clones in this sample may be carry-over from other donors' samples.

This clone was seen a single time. The CDR3 DNA sequence: TGCGCCAGCAGCTTAGGGACTAGCGGGGGGCGGAAGCAGTTCTTC. Protein product: CASSLGTSGGRKQFF. This rearrangement joins TRBV5-1 to TRBJ2-1, with 15 bases aligning to TRBD2. This CDR3 is built from 15 residues. The J segment lost 11 bases and the V segment lost 2 bases, leaving 5 bases of the junction unmatched. Germline CDR1 is SGHRS and CDR2 is YFSETQ.

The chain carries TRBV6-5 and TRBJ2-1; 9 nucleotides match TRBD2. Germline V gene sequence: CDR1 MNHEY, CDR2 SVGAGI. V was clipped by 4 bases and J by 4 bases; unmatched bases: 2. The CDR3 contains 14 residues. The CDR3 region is CASSLAGAYNEQFF. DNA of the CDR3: TGTGCCAGCAGTTTAGCGGGGGCTTACAATGAGCAGTTCTTC.

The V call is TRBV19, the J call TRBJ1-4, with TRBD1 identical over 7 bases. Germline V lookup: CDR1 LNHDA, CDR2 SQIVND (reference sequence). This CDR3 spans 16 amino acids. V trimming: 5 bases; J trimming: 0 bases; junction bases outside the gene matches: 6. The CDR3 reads CASSVGTDATNEKLFF. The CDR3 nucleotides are TGTGCCAGTAGTGTCGGGACAGATGCAACTAATGAAAAACTGTTTTTT. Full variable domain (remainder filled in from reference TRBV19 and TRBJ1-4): DGGITQSPKYLFRKEGQNVTLSCEQNLNHDAMYWYRQDPGQGLRLIYYSQIVNDFQKGDIAEGYSVSREKKESFPLTVTSAQKNPTAFYLCASSVGTDATNEKLFFGSGTQLSVL.

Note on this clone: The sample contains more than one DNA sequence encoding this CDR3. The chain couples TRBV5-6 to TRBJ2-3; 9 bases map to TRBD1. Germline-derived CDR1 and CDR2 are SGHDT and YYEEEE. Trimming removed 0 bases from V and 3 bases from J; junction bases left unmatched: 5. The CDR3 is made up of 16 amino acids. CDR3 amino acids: CASSLVPGQGTDTQYF. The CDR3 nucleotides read TGTGCCAGCAGCTTGGTCCCGGGACAGGGAACAGATACGCAGTATTTT. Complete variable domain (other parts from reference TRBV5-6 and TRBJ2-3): DAGVTQSPTHLIKTRGQQVTLRCSPKSGHDTVSWYQQALGQGPQFIFQYYEEEERQRGNFPDRFSGHQFPNYSSELNVNALLLGDSALYLCASSLVPGQGTDTQYFGPGTRLTVL.

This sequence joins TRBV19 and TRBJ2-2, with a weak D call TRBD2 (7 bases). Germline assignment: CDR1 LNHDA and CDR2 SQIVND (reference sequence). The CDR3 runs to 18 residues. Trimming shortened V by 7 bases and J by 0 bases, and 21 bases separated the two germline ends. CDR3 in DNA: TGTGCCAGTACCTCAAGGGGGGCGGGGGCCACGAACACCGGGGAGCTGTTTTTT. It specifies CASTSRGAGATNTGELFF.

For the CDR3, the DNA is TGCGCCAGCAGCCAACGAGCGGGGGAAGTCTACGAGCAGTACTTC. Protein: CASSQRAGEVYEQYF. The genes are TRBV4-3 and TRBJ2-7; 8 nucleotides match TRBD2. CDR3 length equals 15 residues. Germline V CDR1 and CDR2: LGHNA, YSLEER. The V and J ends lost 2 bases and 3 bases, in that order; junction bases with no gene match: 6.

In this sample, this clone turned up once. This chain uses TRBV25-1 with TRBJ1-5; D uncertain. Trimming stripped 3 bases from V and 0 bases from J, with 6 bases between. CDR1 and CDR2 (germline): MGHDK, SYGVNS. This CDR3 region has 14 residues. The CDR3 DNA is TGTGCCAGCAGTGATGACTATAGCAATCAGCCCCAGCATTTT. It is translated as CASSDDYSNQPQHF.

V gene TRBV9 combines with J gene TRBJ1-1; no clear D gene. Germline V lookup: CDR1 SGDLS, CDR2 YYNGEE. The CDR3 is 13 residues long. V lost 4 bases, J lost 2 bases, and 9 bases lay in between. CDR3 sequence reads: CASSPFINTEAFF. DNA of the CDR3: TGTGCCAGCAGCCCCTTTATTAACACTGAAGCTTTCTTT.

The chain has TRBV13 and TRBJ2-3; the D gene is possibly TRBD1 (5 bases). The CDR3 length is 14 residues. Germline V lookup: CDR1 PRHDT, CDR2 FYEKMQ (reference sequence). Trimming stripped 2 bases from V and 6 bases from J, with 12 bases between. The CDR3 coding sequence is TGTGCCAGCAGCTTAAGGGGCTACGCTGATACGCAGTATTTT. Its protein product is CASSLRGYADTQYF.

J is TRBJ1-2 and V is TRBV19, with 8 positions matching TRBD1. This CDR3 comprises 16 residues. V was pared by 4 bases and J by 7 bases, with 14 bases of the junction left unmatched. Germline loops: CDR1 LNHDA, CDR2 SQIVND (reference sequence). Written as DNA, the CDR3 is TGTGCCAGTAGTACCCCGACAGGGGCCCTACCCCGTGGCTACACCTTC. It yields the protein CASSTPTGALPRGYTF.

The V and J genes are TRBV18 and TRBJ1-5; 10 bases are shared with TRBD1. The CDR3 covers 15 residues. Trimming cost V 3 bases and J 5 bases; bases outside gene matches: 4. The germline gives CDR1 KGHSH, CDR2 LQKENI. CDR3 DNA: TGTGCCAGCTCACCGGGACAGGGGCTCCATCAGCCCCAGCATTTT. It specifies CASSPGQGLHQPQHF.

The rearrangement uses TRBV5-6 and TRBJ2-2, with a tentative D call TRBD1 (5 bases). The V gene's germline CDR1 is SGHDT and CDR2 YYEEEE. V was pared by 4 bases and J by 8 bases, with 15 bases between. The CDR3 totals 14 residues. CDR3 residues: CASSRRQTPGELFF. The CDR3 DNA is TGTGCCAGCAGCAGAAGACAGACACCGGGGGAGCTGTTTTTT.

The CDR3 here is CASSGPQRGGLNTDTQYF. CDR3 bases: TGTGCCAGCAGCGGGCCCCAGCGGGGGGGCCTAAACACAGATACGCAGTATTTT. The gene calls are TRBV27 and TRBJ2-3, with 10 bases lining up with TRBD2. CDR3 length: 18 amino acids. Germline V lookup: CDR1 MNHEY, CDR2 SMNVEV (reference sequence). Germline trimming cut 6 bases from V and 2 bases from J; bases unmatched to any gene: 14.

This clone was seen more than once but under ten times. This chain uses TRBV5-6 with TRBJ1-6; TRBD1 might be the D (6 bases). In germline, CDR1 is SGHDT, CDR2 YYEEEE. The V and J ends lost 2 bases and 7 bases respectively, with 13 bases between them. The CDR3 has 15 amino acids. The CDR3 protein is CASSFTGSGNSPLHF. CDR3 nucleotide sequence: TGTGCCAGCAGCTTCACAGGGAGTGGGAATTCACCCCTCCACTTT.

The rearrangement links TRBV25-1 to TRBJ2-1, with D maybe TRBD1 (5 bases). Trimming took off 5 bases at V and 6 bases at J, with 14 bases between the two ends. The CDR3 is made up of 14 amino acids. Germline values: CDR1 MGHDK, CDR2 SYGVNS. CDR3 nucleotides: TGTGCCAGCAGTAAATTCGACAGAAGCAATGAGCAGTTCTTC. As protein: CASSKFDRSNEQFF.

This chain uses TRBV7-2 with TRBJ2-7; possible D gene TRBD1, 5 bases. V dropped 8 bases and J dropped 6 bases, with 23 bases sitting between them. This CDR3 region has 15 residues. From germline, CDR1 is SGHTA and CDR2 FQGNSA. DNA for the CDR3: TGTGCCAGCGGCTCGGCCAGGGAAGCTGCGTCCGAGCAGTACTTC. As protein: CASGSAREAASEQYF.

The CDR3 protein is CASIPGQGLYEQYF. In DNA form, the CDR3 reads TGTGCCAGTATCCCGGGACAGGGTCTTTACGAGCAGTACTTC. The chain recombines TRBV6-6 with TRBJ2-7; 9 bases are a match to TRBD1. The length of the CDR3 is 14 residues. The ends lost 9 bases at V and 4 bases at J; junction bases unmatched: 10. In germline, CDR1 is MNHNY, CDR2 SVGAGI (reference sequence).

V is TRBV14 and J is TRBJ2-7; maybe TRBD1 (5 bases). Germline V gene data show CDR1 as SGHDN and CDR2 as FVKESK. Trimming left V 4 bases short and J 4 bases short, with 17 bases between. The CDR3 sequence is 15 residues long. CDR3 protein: CASSLPGSAGYEQYV. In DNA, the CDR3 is TGTGCCAGCAGCCTCCCAGGCTCGGCAGGGTACGAGCAGTACGTC.

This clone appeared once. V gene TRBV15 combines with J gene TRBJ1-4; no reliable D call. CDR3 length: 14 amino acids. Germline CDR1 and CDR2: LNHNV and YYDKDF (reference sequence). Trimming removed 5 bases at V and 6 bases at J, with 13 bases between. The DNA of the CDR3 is TGTGCCACCAGCGCGGGCAGGTCCTATGAAAAACTGTTTTTT. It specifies CATSAGRSYEKLFF.

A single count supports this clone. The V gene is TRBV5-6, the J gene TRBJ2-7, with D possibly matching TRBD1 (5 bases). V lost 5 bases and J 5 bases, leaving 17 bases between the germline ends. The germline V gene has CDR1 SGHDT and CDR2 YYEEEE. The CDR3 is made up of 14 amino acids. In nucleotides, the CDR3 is TGTGCCAGCAGGAACGCAGGGCTGGGCCACGAGCAGTACGTC. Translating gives CASRNAGLGHEQYV.

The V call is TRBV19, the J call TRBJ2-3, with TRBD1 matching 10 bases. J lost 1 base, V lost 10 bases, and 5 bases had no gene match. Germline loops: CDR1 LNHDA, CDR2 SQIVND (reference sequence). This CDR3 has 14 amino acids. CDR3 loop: CATSGTGGTDTQYF. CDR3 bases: TGTGCCACCTCCGGGACAGGGGGCACAGATACGCAGTATTTT.

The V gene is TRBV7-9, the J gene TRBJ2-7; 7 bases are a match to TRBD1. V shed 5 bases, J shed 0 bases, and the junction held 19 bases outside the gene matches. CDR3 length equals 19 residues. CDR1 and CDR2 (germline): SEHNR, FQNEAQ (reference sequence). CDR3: CASSHPIQIVQGSSYEQYF. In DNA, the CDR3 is TGTGCCAGCAGCCATCCAATCCAGATAGTACAGGGGAGCTCCTACGAGCAGTACTTC.

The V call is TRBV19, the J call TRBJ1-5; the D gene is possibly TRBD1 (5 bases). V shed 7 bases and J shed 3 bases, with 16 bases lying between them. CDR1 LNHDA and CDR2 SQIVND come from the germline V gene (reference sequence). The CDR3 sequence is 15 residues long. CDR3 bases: TGTGCCAGTATCGGGGGGTTTAGGGACAATCAGCCCCAGCATTTT. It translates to CASIGGFRDNQPQHF.

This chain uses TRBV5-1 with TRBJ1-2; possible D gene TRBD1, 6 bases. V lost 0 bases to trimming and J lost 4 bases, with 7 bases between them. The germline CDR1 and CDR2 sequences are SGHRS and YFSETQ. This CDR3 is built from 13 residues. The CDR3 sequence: CASSLVGGYGYTF. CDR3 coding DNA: TGCGCCAGCAGCTTGGTAGGGGGCTATGGCTACACCTTC.